The 31 T cell receptor beta chains presented below share a single source sample, sequenced in a study of human T cells and chemical hapten exposure. TCRdb re-called the RACE reads with MiXCR, one entry per CDR3 protein. The profile shows some 90,000 distinct CDR3 sequences, 8.5% to 9% of them singletons. The sample's time point: healthy volunteer bleed at 2 weeks. Total RNA was isolated from whole blood that had not been fractionated. The specimen was whole blood. These receptors came from a female donor in good health. Some clones in this sample may be carry-over from other donors' samples.

The rearrangement links TRBV30 to TRBJ1-2, with D possibly matching TRBD1 (5 bases). V was pared by 5 bases and J by 8 bases, with 9 bases between. Germline values: CDR1 GTSNPN, CDR2 SVGIG (reference sequence). The CDR3 spans 10 residues. The CDR3 region is CAWQGEGYTF. The CDR3, as DNA: TGTGCCTGGCAGGGTGAAGGCTACACCTTC.

The table lists this clonotype with many counts. The chain uses TRBV6-6 and TRBJ2-3; TRBD2 matches at 11 bases. This CDR3 spans 13 amino acids. CDR1 and CDR2 from the germline V gene are MNHNY and SVGAGI (reference sequence). J was trimmed by 9 bases and V by 7 bases; bases with no gene match: 6. This chain's CDR3 is CASTTGTSGTQYF. DNA of the CDR3: TGTGCCAGCACCACGGGGACTAGCGGAACGCAGTATTTT.

Worth noting for this clonotype: Since a much larger clone is just one base distant, this may be a read error. The rearrangement uses TRBV5-1 and TRBJ2-6; unclear D gene. Germline CDR1 is SGHRS and CDR2 is YFSETQ. The CDR3 totals 14 residues. The DNA for the CDR3 is TGCACCAGCTCTGCCGGATCTGGGGCCAACGTCCTGACTTTC. It encodes CTSSAGSGANVLTF.

This clonotype was observed a few times. The gene calls are TRBV2 and TRBJ2-3; tentatively, D is TRBD2 (5 bases). Germline lookup yields CDR1 SNHLY and CDR2 FYNNEI. V was clipped by 10 bases and J by 4 bases, with 18 bases between them. This CDR3 has 14 amino acids. As DNA, the CDR3 is TGTGCCAACACCGGTCCGGGGTCAGCAGATACGCAGTATTTT. Translation: CANTGPGSADTQYF.

This clonotype was found once. This chain links TRBV2 with TRBJ1-1, with no clear D. Germline V gene data show CDR1 as SNHLY and CDR2 as FYNNEI. This CDR3 contains 14 residues. V lost 7 bases, J lost 5 bases, and 17 bases lay in between. DNA for the CDR3: TGTGCCAGCAAGGTCAACGGCGGGGATACTGAAGCTTTCTTT. Translated: CASKVNGGDTEAFF.

This clonotype was counted many times. The chain couples TRBV7-2 to TRBJ2-4, with D maybe TRBD2 (6 bases). Trimming removed 4 bases from V and 6 bases from J, with 13 bases in between. The germline gives CDR1 SGHTA, CDR2 FQGNSA. There are 14 residues in the CDR3. The CDR3 DNA reads as TGTGCCAGCAGCTCTCCGAGACTAGGAAACATTCAGTACTTC. Translation: CASSSPRLGNIQYF. Using reference TRBV7-2 and TRBJ2-4 for the parts outside the CDR3, the full variable domain is GAGVSQSPSNKVTEKGKDVELRCDPISGHTALYWYRQSLGQGLEFLIYFQGNSAPDKSGLPSDRFSAERTGGSVSTLTIQRTQQEDSAVYLCASSSPRLGNIQYFGAGTRLSVL.

The chain couples TRBV28 to TRBJ2-3, with D maybe TRBD2 (5 bases). Germline loops: CDR1 MDHEN, CDR2 SYDVKM. The CDR3 is 15 residues long. Deletions cut 8 bases from V and 2 bases from J, with 17 bases between. The CDR3 coding sequence is TGTGCCAGCGGGGAAGAGGGCCCTTACACAGATACGCAGTATTTT. Residues: CASGEEGPYTDTQYF.

The CDR3 sequence is CASSLGPYNQPQHF. CDR3 DNA sequence: TGTGCCAGCAGTTTAGGGCCGTACAATCAGCCCCAGCATTTT. This rearrangement joins TRBV12-3 or TRBV12-4 to TRBJ1-5, with D hard to call. Trimming stripped 1 base from V and 3 bases from J, with 7 bases between. This CDR3 has 14 residues.

The chain uses TRBV20-1 and TRBJ2-7; 12 nucleotides agree with TRBD1. CDR1 is DFQATT and CDR2 is SNEGSKA in the germline V gene (reference sequence). The CDR3 is 14 residues long. J was trimmed by 5 bases and V by 6 bases; bases with no gene match: 8. CDR3 residues: CSAEGQGARNEQYF. CDR3 nucleotides: TGCAGTGCAGAGGGACAGGGGGCTAGGAACGAGCAGTACTTC.

A few counts support this clonotype. V gene TRBV12-3 or TRBV12-4 combines with J gene TRBJ1-1; 7 nucleotides agree with TRBD1. The ends lost 7 bases at V and 0 bases at J; junction bases unmatched: 14. This CDR3 has 17 amino acids. The CDR3 nucleotides are TGTGCCAGCATTTCCCCAGACAGGGCTTCTATGAACACTGAAGCTTTCTTT. Residues: CASISPDRASMNTEAFF.

The chain links TRBV7-8 to TRBJ1-2; D remains ambiguous. The CDR3 length is 12 residues. Per germline, CDR1 SGHVS and CDR2 FQNEAQ. Trimming took 0 bases from V and 3 from J, leaving 2 bases between them. The CDR3 here is CASSLADYGYTF. The DNA for the CDR3 is TGTGCCAGCAGCTTAGCGGACTATGGCTACACCTTC. Complete variable domain (other parts from reference TRBV7-8 and TRBJ1-2): GAGVSQSPRYKVAKRGQDVALRCDPISGHVSLFWYQQALGQGPEFLTYFQNEAQLDKSGLPSDRFFAERPEGSVSTLKIQRTQQEDSAVYLCASSLADYGYTFGSGTRLTVV.

At least ten counts were recorded for this clonotype. This chain links TRBV3-1 with TRBJ1-1, with D perhaps matching TRBD1 (5 bases). This CDR3 contains 14 residues. Germline values: CDR1 LGHDT, CDR2 YNNKEL (reference sequence). The V end lost 3 bases, the J end lost 4 bases, and 12 bases lay between the germline ends. The CDR3 loop is CASSHGGIVTEAFF. CDR3 nucleotide sequence: TGTGCCAGCAGCCATGGGGGGATTGTCACTGAAGCTTTCTTT.

This clonotype was found a few times. This chain links TRBV4-3 with TRBJ1-4; TRBD1 matches 7 bases. With 4 bases clipped from V and 5 bases from J, the junction kept 7 bases outside the gene matches. The CDR3 is 15 residues long. Germline CDR1 and CDR2: LGHNA and YSLEER. The DNA of the CDR3 is TGCGCCAGCAGCCCCCAGAGGGGGCGGAATGAAAAACTGTTTTTT. It yields the protein CASSPQRGRNEKLFF.

The V and J genes are TRBV4-3 and TRBJ1-5; D gene ambiguous. CDR3 length: 14 residues. From germline, CDR1 is LGHNA and CDR2 YSLEER. V was pared by 0 bases and J by 4 bases, with 7 bases between. The CDR3 is CASSQDERNQPQHF. In nucleotides, the CDR3 is TGCGCCAGCAGCCAAGATGAAAGAAATCAGCCCCAGCATTTT.

The gene calls are TRBV12-3 or TRBV12-4 and TRBJ1-1, with D tentatively TRBD1 (5 bases). Trimming removed 1 base at V and 1 base at J, with 7 bases between. CDR3 length: 14 residues. CDR3 bases: TGTGCCAGCAGTTTAGGGACACCGAACACTGAAGCTTTCTTT. This encodes CASSLGTPNTEAFF.

V usage is TRBV7-9 and J usage is TRBJ1-1; 9 bases are a match to TRBD1. This CDR3 has 13 amino acids. Trimming cost V 4 bases and J 7 bases; bases outside gene matches: 4. Germline-derived CDR1 and CDR2 are SEHNR and FQNEAQ (reference sequence). CDR3 residues: CASSWTGDYEAFF. CDR3 coding DNA: TGTGCCAGCAGCTGGACAGGGGATTATGAAGCTTTCTTT.

This clonotype was recorded at least ten times. The V gene is TRBV28, the J gene TRBJ1-5; TRBD1 aligns across 7 bases. CDR3 size: 14 residues. The J segment lost 5 bases and the V segment lost 5 bases, leaving 6 bases of the junction unmatched. CDR1 and CDR2 (germline): MDHEN, SYDVKM. CDR3 in amino acids: CASSPTGADQPQHF. As DNA, the CDR3 is TGTGCCAGCAGTCCTACAGGGGCGGATCAGCCCCAGCATTTT.

This sequence joins TRBV19 and TRBJ2-7; D may be TRBD1 or TRBD2 (5 bases each). Germline CDR1 LNHDA, CDR2 SQIVND (reference sequence). This CDR3 has 14 amino acids. V shed 2 bases and J shed 3 bases, with 11 bases lying between them. CDR3 in amino acids: CASSIYGGNYEQYF. CDR3 nucleotides: TGTGCCAGTAGTATATATGGGGGAAACTACGAGCAGTACTTC.

In this sample, this clonotype turned up many times. The chain uses TRBV6-2 or TRBV6-3 and TRBJ2-6, with D unresolved. Trimming shortened V by 2 bases and J by 0 bases, and 2 bases separated the two germline ends. CDR3 length: 14 residues. Per germline, CDR1 MNHEY and CDR2 SVGEGT. CDR3 sequence reads: CASSYVSGANVLTF. DNA for the CDR3: TGTGCCAGCAGTTACGTCTCTGGGGCCAACGTCCTGACTTTC.

This clonotype was seen more than once but under ten times. The chain couples TRBV4-1 to TRBJ2-7, with D perhaps given as TRBD1 or TRBD2 (5 bases each). Trimming removed 0 bases at V and 5 bases at J, with 20 bases between. The V gene's germline CDR1 is MGHRA and CDR2 YSYEKL. The CDR3 totals 17 residues. The CDR3: CASSQEAILNQGDEQYF. In DNA, the CDR3 is TGCGCCAGCAGCCAAGAAGCCATACTAAACCAGGGAGACGAGCAGTACTTC.

The sample holds a few counts of this clonotype. The V gene is TRBV4-2, the J gene TRBJ2-2; 11 nucleotides line up with TRBD2. Germline values: CDR1 LGHNA, CDR2 YNFKEQ. CDR3 length: 16 amino acids. V was clipped by 3 bases and J by 7 bases; unmatched bases: 7. The CDR3 coding sequence is TGTGCCAGCAGCCATAGCGGGAGGGCCGATTTCGGGGAGCTGTTTTTT. Translating gives CASSHSGRADFGELFF.

The chain couples TRBV7-8 to TRBJ2-7; 9 bases map to TRBD2. Trimming took 2 bases from V and 6 from J; bases not matched to a gene: 14. CDR1 and CDR2 (germline): SGHVS, FQNEAQ. The CDR3 sequence is 17 residues long. The CDR3 nucleotides read TGTGCCAGCAGCTTAACTCCCAAACTAGCGGGTTCGGGCGAGCAGTACTTC. Its translation: CASSLTPKLAGSGEQYF.

The chain couples TRBV30 to TRBJ2-7, with 10 bases lining up with TRBD1. The CDR3 has 16 amino acids. Unmatched junction bases numbered 7, after V lost 2 bases and J lost 0 bases. Germline CDR1 GTSNPN, CDR2 SVGIG (reference sequence). This CDR3 is CAWSIAGQGTSYEQYF. CDR3 DNA: TGTGCCTGGAGTATTGCGGGACAGGGGACCTCCTACGAGCAGTACTTC.

The DNA of the CDR3 is TGTGCCAGCAGCTTAAGTCCCAGCCCCACAGATACGCAGTATTTT. Amino acids: CASSLSPSPTDTQYF. The chain carries TRBV7-2 and TRBJ2-3; D is uncertain. Trimming cost V 2 bases and J 2 bases, with 11 bases left between them. The CDR3 has 15 amino acids. Germline lookup yields CDR1 SGHTA and CDR2 FQGNSA. Drawing the rest from reference TRBV7-2 and TRBJ2-3, the complete variable domain is GAGVSQSPSNKVTEKGKDVELRCDPISGHTALYWYRQSLGQGLEFLIYFQGNSAPDKSGLPSDRFSAERTGGSVSTLTIQRTQQEDSAVYLCASSLSPSPTDTQYFGPGTRLTVL.

This clonotype was observed a few times. This chain joins TRBV29-1 and TRBJ2-1; the D gene is possibly TRBD2 (5 bases). Looked up from germline, CDR1 is SQVTM and CDR2 is ANQGSEA. The CDR3 runs 14 residues. The ends were cut back, 1 base at V and 0 bases at J, with 7 bases in the middle. In DNA, the CDR3 is TGCAGCGTTGAAGGGGAGAGCTCCTACAATGAGCAGTTCTTC. Protein product: CSVEGESSYNEQFF.

This clonotype was observed a few times. The chain couples TRBV29-1 to TRBJ2-1; TRBD2 agrees at 8 bases. The CDR3 covers 16 residues. The ends lost 0 bases at V and 4 bases at J; junction bases unmatched: 8. Germline lookup yields CDR1 SQVTM and CDR2 ANQGSEA. The CDR3 is CSVEDPGGTRYNEQFF. CDR3 nucleotides: TGCAGCGTTGAAGATCCTGGGGGGACTAGATACAATGAGCAGTTCTTC.

This clonotype was seen a few times. The chain recombines TRBV28 with TRBJ1-3, with unresolved D. V lost 3 bases to trimming and J lost 2 bases, with 11 bases between them. Germline values: CDR1 MDHEN, CDR2 SYDVKM. The CDR3 sequence is 15 residues long. The CDR3 sequence is CASSLSFNAGNTIYF. In DNA, the CDR3 is TGTGCCAGCAGTTTGTCTTTTAACGCTGGAAACACCATATATTTT.

This clonotype was recorded a few times. The chain joins TRBV5-6 to TRBJ2-7; 10 bases map to TRBD1. Germline CDR1 reads SGHDT; CDR2 reads YYEEEE. V shed 0 bases and J 5 bases; nucleotides not matched to a gene: 5. CDR3 length: 15 residues. This CDR3 reads CASSLETGGGDEQYF. The DNA for the CDR3 is TGTGCCAGCAGCTTGGAGACAGGGGGCGGTGACGAGCAGTACTTC.

The chain is built from TRBV5-5 and TRBJ2-5; D is unresolved. Germline V gives CDR1 SGHKS, CDR2 YYEKEE (reference sequence). This CDR3 comprises 15 residues. V dropped 0 bases and J dropped 3 bases, with 12 bases sitting between them. The CDR3: CASSLDILDEETQYF. The CDR3 DNA follows: TGTGCCAGCAGCTTGGATATCTTGGACGAAGAGACCCAGTACTTC.

This clonotype turned up a few times. This chain joins TRBV12-3 or TRBV12-4 and TRBJ2-5; TRBD1 is a possible D gene (6 bases). The CDR3 has 12 amino acids. V was shortened by 4 bases and J by 5 bases, with 8 bases between the two germline ends. CDR3 amino acids: CASSYRVETQYF. The CDR3 bases are TGTGCCAGCAGTTACAGGGTGGAGACCCAGTACTTC.

This clonotype was seen a few times. J is TRBJ2-7 and V is TRBV2; 9 nucleotides agree with TRBD1. The CDR3 extends over 15 amino acids. Germline V CDR1 and CDR2: SNHLY, FYNNEI. J gave up 4 bases and V 7 bases, and 11 bases lay outside the gene matches. DNA for the CDR3: TGTGCCAGCACCCGGCGGGGGACAGGGAGTTACGAGCAGTACTTC. Its protein product is CASTRRGTGSYEQYF.